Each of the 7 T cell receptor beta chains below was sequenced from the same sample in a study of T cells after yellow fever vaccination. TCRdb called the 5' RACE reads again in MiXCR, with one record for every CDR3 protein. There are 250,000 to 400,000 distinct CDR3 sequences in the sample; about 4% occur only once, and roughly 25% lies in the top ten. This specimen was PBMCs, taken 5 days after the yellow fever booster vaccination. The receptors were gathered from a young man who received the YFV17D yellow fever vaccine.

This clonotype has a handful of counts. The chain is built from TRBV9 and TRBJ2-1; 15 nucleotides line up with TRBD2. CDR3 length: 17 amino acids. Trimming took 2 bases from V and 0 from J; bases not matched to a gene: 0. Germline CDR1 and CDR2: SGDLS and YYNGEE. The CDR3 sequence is CASSVGLAGGSYNEQFF. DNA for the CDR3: TGTGCCAGCAGCGTGGGACTAGCGGGGGGCTCCTACAATGAGCAGTTCTTC.

The CDR3 DNA follows: TGCAGTGCTAGAGACCAAGCGGGGTTGTACAATGAGCAGTTCTTC. Translated: CSARDQAGLYNEQFF. The chain couples TRBV20-1 to TRBJ2-1; 7 bases are shared with TRBD2. Germline trimming cut 0 bases from V and 4 bases from J; bases unmatched to any gene: 6. This CDR3 region has 15 residues. Germline lookup yields CDR1 DFQATT and CDR2 SNEGSKA (reference sequence).

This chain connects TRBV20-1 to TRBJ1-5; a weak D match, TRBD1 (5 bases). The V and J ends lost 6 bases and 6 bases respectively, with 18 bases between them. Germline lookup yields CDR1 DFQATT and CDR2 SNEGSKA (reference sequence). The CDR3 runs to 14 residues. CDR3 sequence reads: CSARRVGASQPQHF. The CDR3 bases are TGCAGTGCCAGGCGTGTTGGGGCCAGTCAGCCCCAGCATTTT.

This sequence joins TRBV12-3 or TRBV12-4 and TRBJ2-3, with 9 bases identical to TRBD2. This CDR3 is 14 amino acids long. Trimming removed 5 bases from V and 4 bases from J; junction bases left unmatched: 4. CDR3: CASSPGLAPDTQYF. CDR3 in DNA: TGTGCCAGCAGTCCCGGACTAGCGCCAGATACGCAGTATTTT.

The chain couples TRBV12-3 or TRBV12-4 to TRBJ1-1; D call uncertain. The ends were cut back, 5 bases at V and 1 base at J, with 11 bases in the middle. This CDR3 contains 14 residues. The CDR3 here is CASSARTQNTEAFF. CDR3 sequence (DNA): TGTGCCAGCAGTGCCCGTACACAGAACACTGAAGCTTTCTTT.

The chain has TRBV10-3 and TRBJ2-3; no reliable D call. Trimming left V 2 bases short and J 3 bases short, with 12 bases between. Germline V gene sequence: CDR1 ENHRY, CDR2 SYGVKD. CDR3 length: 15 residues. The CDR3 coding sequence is TGTGCCATCAGTGAGCGCGACGGCTTAACAGATACGCAGTATTTT. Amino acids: CAISERDGLTDTQYF.

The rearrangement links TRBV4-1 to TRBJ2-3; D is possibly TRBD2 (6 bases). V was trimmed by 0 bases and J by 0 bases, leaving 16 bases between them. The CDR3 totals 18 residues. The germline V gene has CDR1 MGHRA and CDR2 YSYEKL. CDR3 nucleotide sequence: TGCGCCAGCAGCCAAGATCTGACGTGGGCGGGAAGCACAGATACGCAGTATTTT. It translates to CASSQDLTWAGSTDTQYF.